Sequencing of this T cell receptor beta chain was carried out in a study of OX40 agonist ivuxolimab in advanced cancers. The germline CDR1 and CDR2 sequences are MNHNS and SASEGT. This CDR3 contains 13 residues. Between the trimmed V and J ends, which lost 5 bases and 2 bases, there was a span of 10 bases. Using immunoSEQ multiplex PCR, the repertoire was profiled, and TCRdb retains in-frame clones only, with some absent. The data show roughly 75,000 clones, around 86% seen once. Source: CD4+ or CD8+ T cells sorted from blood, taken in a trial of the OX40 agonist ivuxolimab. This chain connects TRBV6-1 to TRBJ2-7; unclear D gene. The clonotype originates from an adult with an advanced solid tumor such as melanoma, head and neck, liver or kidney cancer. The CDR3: CASSPRGPYEQYF. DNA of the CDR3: TGTGCCAGCAGTCCCCGAGGCCCCTACGAGCAGTACTTC.